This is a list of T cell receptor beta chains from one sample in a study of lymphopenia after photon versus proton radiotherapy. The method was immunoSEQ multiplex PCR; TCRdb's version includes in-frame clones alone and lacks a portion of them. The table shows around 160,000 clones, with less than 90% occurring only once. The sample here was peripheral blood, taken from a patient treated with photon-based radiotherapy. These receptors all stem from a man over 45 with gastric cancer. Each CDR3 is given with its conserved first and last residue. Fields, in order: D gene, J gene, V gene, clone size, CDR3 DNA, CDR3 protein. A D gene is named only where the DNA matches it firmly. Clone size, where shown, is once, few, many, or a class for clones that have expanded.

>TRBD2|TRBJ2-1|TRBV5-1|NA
TGCGCCAGCAGCCGGACTAGCGGGAGCTCCTACAATGAGCAGTTCTTC
CASSRTSGSSYNEQFF
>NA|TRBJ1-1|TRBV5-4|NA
TGTGCCAGCAGCTTTTTAAATTCACAGGTTGAAGCTTTCTTT
CASSFLNSQVEAFF
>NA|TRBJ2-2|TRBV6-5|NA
TGTGCCAGCAGTTATCAGGACTTCGCTTACACCGGGGAGCTGTTTTTT
CASSYQDFAYTGELFF
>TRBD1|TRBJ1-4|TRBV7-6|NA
TGTGCCAGCAGTCACGGACAGGGGGCGATTGAAAAACTGTTTTTT
CASSHGQGAIEKLFF
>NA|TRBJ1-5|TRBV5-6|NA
TGTGCCAGCAGCTTGCGGGGACGGGTTCAGCCCCAGCATTTT
CASSLRGRVQPQHF
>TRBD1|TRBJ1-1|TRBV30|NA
TGTGCCTGGCACAGGGGGCCGAACACTGAAGCTTTCTTT
CAWHRGPNTEAFF
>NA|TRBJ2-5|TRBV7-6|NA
TGTGCCAGCAGCTTACGAATAGTCCAAGAGACCCAGTACTTC
CASSLRIVQETQYF
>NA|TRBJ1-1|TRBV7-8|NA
TGTGCCAGCAGCTTAGCGGAATGGCGCGGGCGGGTGCAGGTCACTGAAGCTTTCTTT
CASSLAEWRGRVQVTEAFF
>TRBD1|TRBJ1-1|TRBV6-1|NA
TGTGCCAGCAGCCCGGACAGGGGTCACACTGAAGCTTTCTTT
CASSPDRGHTEAFF
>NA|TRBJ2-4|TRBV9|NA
TGTGCCAGCAGCCCATGGGAGGTGGCCAAAAACATTCAGTACTTC
CASSPWEVAKNIQYF
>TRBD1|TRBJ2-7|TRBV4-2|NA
TGTGCCAGCAGCCAACGGGACAGTTCCTACGAGCAGTACTTC
CASSQRDSSYEQYF
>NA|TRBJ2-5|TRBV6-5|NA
TGTGCCAGCAGTTACTCTTCGGGATTCGAGACCCAGTACTTC
CASSYSSGFETQYF
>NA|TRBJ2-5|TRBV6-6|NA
TGTGCCAGCAGCCGAGTAGGTGGGGGTCAAGAGACCCAGTACTTC
CASSRVGGGQETQYF
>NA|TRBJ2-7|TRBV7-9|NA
TGTGCCAGCAGCCCCCTCCTCCGGGTTCAAGGGGATGGCGAGCAGTACTTC
CASSPLLRVQGDGEQYF
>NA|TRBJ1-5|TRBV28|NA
TGTGCCACCGTGGACATTGATCAGCCCCAGCATTTT
CATVDIDQPQHF
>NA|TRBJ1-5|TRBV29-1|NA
TGCAGCGTAACCGGGGATAGCAATCAGCCCCAGCATTTT
CSVTGDSNQPQHF
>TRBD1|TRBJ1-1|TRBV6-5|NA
TGTGCCAGCAGTTACTGGGGAGGACAGGGGGAAGCTTTCTTT
CASSYWGGQGEAFF
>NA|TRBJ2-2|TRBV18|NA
TGTGCCAGCTCACCACATCCCGCGCTAGGGGCTCCGGTGACTTACACCGGGGAGCTGTTTTTT
CASSPHPALGAPVTYTGELFF
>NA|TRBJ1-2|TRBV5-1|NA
TGCGCCAGCAGGGAGAACAACTATGGCTACACCTTC
CASRENNYGYTF
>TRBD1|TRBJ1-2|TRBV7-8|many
TGTGCCAGTACTCGGGAGCCGGGACAGGTTCTTGGCTACACCTTC
CASTREPGQVLGYTF
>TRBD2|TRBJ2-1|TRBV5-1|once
TGCGCCAGCAGCTTCATAGCGGGATTGATAAATGAGCAGTTCTTC
CASSFIAGLINEQFF
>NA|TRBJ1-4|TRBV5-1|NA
TGCGCCAGCAGCTTGACGGGGATCACTAATGAAAAACTGTTTTTT
CASSLTGITNEKLFF
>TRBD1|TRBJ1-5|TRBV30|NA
TGTGCCTGGACAGGGGGCCGCAATCAGCCCCAGCATTTT
CAWTGGRNQPQHF
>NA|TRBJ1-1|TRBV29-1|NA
TGCAGCGTTATACGGGACACGAACACTGAAGCTTTCTTT
CSVIRDTNTEAFF
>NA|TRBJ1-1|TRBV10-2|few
TGCGCCAGCAGTGGTCGACAGGTGATGAACACTGAAGCTTTCTTT
CASSGRQVMNTEAFF
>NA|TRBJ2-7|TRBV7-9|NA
TGTGCCAGCAGCTTCAAGGGGGGGAGTGGTTACGAGCAGTACTTC
CASSFKGGSGYEQYF
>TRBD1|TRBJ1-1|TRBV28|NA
TGTGCCAGCAGTTTGTGGGGACAGGAGACTGAAGCTTTCTTT
CASSLWGQETEAFF
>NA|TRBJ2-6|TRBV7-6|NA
TGTGCCAGCAGCTTAGGACCTTCTGGGGCCAACGTCCTGACTTTC
CASSLGPSGANVLTF
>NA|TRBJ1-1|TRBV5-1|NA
TGCGCCAGCAGCCCACTGGACCATCCCCTTATAGGCACTGAAGCTTTCTTT
CASSPLDHPLIGTEAFF
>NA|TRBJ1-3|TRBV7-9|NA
TGTGCCAGCAGCTTAGCCGGCTCTGGAAACACCATATATTTT
CASSLAGSGNTIYF
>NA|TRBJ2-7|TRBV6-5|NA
TGTGCCAGCAGGGGGAGAAGCGACGAGCAGTACTTC
CASRGRSDEQYF
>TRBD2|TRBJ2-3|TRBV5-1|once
TGCGCCAGCAGCTCCGCCCCGGGACTAGCGAGCACAGATACGCAGTATTTT
CASSSAPGLASTDTQYF
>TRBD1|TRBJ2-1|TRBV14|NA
TGTGCCAGCAGCCAATATCGGACAGGGCCCAACAATGAGCAGTTCTTC
CASSQYRTGPNNEQFF
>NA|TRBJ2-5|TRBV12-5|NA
TGTGCTAGTGCCCTTTCCCGGTTGGGAGTTGAGACCCAGTACTTC
CASALSRLGVETQYF
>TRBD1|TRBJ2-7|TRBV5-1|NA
TGCGCCAGCAGCACCCCGACAGGGAACGAGCAGTACTTC
CASSTPTGNEQYF
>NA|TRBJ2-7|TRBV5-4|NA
TGTGCCAGCAGCTTGGTGCCGGGGACTCCTCCCTTCTACGAGCAGTACTTC
CASSLVPGTPPFYEQYF
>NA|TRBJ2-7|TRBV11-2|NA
TGTGCCAGCAGCCTCACCCTCCAAGTTTCGAGCGAGCAGTACTTC
CASSLTLQVSSEQYF
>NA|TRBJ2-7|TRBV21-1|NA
TGTGCCAGCGGGACGGGGCGGAGGACTAGCGGGATCCACTCCTACGAGCAGTACTTC
CASGTGRRTSGIHSYEQYF
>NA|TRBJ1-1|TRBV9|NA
TGTGCCAGCAGCGTCGCGTCAGGACGGAACACTGAAGCTTTCTTT
CASSVASGRNTEAFF
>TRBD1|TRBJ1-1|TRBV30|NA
TGTGCCTGGAGTAGGGACAGTAACACTGAAGCTTTCTTT
CAWSRDSNTEAFF
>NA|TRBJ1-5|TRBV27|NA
TGTGCCAGCAGTTTAAATCTTAATCAGCCCCAGCATTTT
CASSLNLNQPQHF
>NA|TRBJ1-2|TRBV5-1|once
TGCGCCAGCAGCTTGGTATCGGCAGGGGCTAACTATGGCTACACCTTC
CASSLVSAGANYGYTF
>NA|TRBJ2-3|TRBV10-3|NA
TGTGCCATCAGGTCTCAGCCTAGCACAGATACGCAGTATTTT
CAIRSQPSTDTQYF
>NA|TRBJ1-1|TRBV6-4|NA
TGTGCCAGCCTGGACAGCCACTTGCTGGGCACTGAAGCTTTCTTT
CASLDSHLLGTEAFF
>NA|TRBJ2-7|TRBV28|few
TGTGCCAGCAGTCCACCCGCCTACGAGCAGTACTTC
CASSPPAYEQYF
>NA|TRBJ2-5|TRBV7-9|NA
TGTGCCAGCAGCCCACCCCCTTGGGAAGGGGGAGGTAAGGAGACCCAGTACTTC
CASSPPPWEGGGKETQYF
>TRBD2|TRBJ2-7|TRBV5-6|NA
TGTGCCAGCAGCTCGGGGGGGAGAGGACACGAGCAGTACTTC
CASSSGGRGHEQYF
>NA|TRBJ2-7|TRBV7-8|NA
TGTGCCAGCAGCTTAGATTACTCCGAGTACGAGCAGTACTTC
CASSLDYSEYEQYF
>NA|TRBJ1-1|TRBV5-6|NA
TGTGCCAGCAGCTTGTCTGGGGCCCCTGAAGCTTTCTTT
CASSLSGAPEAFF
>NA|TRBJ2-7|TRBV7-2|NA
TGTGCCAGCAGCAAATCCTCACTCTACGAGCAGTACTTC
CASSKSSLYEQYF
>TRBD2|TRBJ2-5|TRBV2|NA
TGTGCCAGCAGTCGGACTAGCCACCAAGAGACCCAGTACTTC
CASSRTSHQETQYF
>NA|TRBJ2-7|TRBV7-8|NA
TGTGCCAGCAGCTACGTGGGGCAGCAGTCCTACGAGCAGTACTTC
CASSYVGQQSYEQYF
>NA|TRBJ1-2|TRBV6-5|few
TGTGCCAGCACCCCGGGTCCTAACTATGGCTACACCTTC
CASTPGPNYGYTF
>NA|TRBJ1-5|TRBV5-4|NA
TGTGCCAGCAGCTTGGATCCGGGTAATCAGCCCCAGCATTTT
CASSLDPGNQPQHF
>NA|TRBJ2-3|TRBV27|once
TGTGCCAGCAGTTTACCCTACACAGATACGCAGTATTTT
CASSLPYTDTQYF